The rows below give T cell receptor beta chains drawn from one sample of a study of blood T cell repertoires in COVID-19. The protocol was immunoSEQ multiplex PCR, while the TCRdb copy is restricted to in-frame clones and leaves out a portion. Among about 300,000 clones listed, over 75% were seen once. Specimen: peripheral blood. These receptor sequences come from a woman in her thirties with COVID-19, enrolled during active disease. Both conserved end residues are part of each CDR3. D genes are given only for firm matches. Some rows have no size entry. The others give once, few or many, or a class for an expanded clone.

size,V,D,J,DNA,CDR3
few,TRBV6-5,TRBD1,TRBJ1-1,TGTGCCAGCAGTATTCACAGGGGCGAGAACACTGAAGCTTTCTTT,CASSIHRGENTEAFF
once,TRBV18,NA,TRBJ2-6,TGTGCCAGCTCACCAGAGGGTACCTCTGGGGCCAACGTCCTGACTTTC,CASSPEGTSGANVLTF
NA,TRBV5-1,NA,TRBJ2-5,TGCGCCAGCAGCTTGTTCGGGGAGACCCAGTACTTC,CASSLFGETQYF
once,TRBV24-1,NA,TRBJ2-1,TGTGCCACCAGCGACAGGATATCCTACAATGAGCAGTTCTTC,CATSDRISYNEQFF
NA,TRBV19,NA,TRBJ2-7,TGTGCCAGTAGTATAGATGGTTCCAGCTCCTACGAGCAGTACTTC,CASSIDGSSSYEQYF
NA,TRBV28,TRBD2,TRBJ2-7,TGTGCCAGCAGACCCGGGACTAGCGGGTGGAACTACGAGCAGTACTTC,CASRPGTSGWNYEQYF
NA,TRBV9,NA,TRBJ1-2,TGTGCCAGCAGCGTATCAGACTATGGCTACACCTTC,CASSVSDYGYTF
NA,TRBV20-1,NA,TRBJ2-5,TGCAGTGCTAGTGTGGGGGGTGGAGGAGAGACCCAGTACTTC,CSASVGGGGETQYF
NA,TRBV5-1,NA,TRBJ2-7,TGCGCCAGCAGCCCTGAGCCGGGAGTATCCTACGAGCAGTACTTC,CASSPEPGVSYEQYF
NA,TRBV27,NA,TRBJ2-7,TGTGCCAGCAGTTTATCGAGGCAGGGGTACGAGCAGTACTTC,CASSLSRQGYEQYF
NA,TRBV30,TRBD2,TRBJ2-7,TGTGCCTGGAGTGTTACCACCCGGGGGGACGAGCAGTACTTC,CAWSVTTRGDEQYF
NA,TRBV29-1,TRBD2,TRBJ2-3,TGCAGCGTCCCGGGACTAGCGGGGCCGTCGGATACGCAGTATTTT,CSVPGLAGPSDTQYF
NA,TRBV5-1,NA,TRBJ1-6,TGCGCCAGCAGCTTGGCCGGCCAGGGCCGGTCACCCCTCCACTTT,CASSLAGQGRSPLHF
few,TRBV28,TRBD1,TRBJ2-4,TGTGCCAGCAGCGGGACAGGGGAGAAAAAAAACATTCAGTACTTC,CASSGTGEKKNIQYF
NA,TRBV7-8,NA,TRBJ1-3,TGTGCCAGCAGTCTGTCGGGGGGGTTATCTGGAAACACCATATATTTT,CASSLSGGLSGNTIYF
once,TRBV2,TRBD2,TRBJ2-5,TGTGCCAGCAGTCCCCACCTTTTAGCGGGAGAGCAAGAGACCCAGTACTTC,CASSPHLLAGEQETQYF
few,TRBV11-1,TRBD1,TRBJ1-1,TGTGCCAGCAGCTTAAGGGGGCAATTCAACACTGAAGCTTTCTTT,CASSLRGQFNTEAFF
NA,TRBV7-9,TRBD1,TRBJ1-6,TGTGCCAGCAGCTCTTCCGGGACAGGGGGTTCACCCCTCCACTTT,CASSSSGTGGSPLHF
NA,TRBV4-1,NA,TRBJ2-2,TGCGCCAGCAGCCAAGGGGGTGGGGAGCGGGCTAGGGCCGGGGAGCTGTTTTTT,CASSQGGGERARAGELFF
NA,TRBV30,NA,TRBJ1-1,TGTGCCTGGAGTGTAACCGGGAGCACTGAAGCTTTCTTT,CAWSVTGSTEAFF
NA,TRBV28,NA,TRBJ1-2,TGTGCCAGCAGTTTAAATGACAGACCCTACACCTTC,CASSLNDRPYTF
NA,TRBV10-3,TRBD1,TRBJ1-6,TGTGCCATCAGTGGACAGGGGGCCGGTAATTCACCCCTCCACTTT,CAISGQGAGNSPLHF
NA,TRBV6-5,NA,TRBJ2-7,TGTGCCAGCAGTTACAGGCAGGGTATGGACGAGCAGTACTTC,CASSYRQGMDEQYF
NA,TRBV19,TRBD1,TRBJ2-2,TGTGCCAGTAGTATTCCTACAGGGGGCGGCACCGGGGAGCTGTTTTTT,CASSIPTGGGTGELFF
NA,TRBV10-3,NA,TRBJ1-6,TGTGCCATCAGTGGAGCAAGGGGAGGGTCGGTAAATTCACCCCTCCACTTT,CAISGARGGSVNSPLHF
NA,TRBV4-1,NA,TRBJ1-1,TGCGCCAGCAGCCAAAGACATGGACAGCCTGAAGCTTTCTTT,CASSQRHGQPEAFF
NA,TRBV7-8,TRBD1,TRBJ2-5,TGTGCCAGCAGCTTAGTTCGGGACAGACGAGAGACCCAGTACTTC,CASSLVRDRRETQYF
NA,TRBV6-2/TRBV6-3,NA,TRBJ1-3,TGTGCCAGCAGTTACAGGACACCGCTATCTGGAAACACCATATATTTT,CASSYRTPLSGNTIYF
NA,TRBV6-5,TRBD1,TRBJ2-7,TGTGCCAGCAGTCAGGACAGGGTTGTAAGCGAGCAGTACTTC,CASSQDRVVSEQYF
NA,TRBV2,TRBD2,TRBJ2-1,TGTGCCAGCAGAGTACTAGCGGGAGCCTACAATGAGCAGTTCTTC,CASRVLAGAYNEQFF
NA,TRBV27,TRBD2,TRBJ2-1,TGTGCCAGCAGTCCTGAAGCGGGATACTACAATGAGCAGTTCTTC,CASSPEAGYYNEQFF
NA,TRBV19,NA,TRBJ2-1,TGTGCCAGTAGTATCGTGCAGGGCGACATCAATGAGCAGTTCTTC,CASSIVQGDINEQFF
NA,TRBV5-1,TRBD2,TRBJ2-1,TGCGCCAGCAGCACCTTAGCGGGGGCATCCTACAATGAGCAGTTCTTC,CASSTLAGASYNEQFF
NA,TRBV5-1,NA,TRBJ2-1,TGCGCCAGCACCGAAGCCAATGAGCAGTTCTTC,CASTEANEQFF
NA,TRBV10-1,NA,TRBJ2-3,TGCGCCAGCAGTGAAGCGTTGGGACAAACTGGGGATACGCAGTATTTT,CASSEALGQTGDTQYF
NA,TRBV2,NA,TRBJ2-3,TGTGCCAGCAGTGAAGGTCGGAGCACAGATACGCAGTATTTT,CASSEGRSTDTQYF
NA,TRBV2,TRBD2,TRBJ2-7,TGTGCCAGCAGTTCGAGCGGGAGGGCCTCCTACGAGCAGTACTTC,CASSSSGRASYEQYF
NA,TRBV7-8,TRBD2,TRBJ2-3,TGTGCCAGCAGCTTAGGTCTAGCGGGAATCGCAGATACGCAGTATTTT,CASSLGLAGIADTQYF
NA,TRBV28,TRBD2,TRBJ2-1,TGTGCCAGCAGCCCCGGACTAGCGGGAGACAATGAGCAGTTCTTC,CASSPGLAGDNEQFF
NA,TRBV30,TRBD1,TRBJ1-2,TGTGCCTGGAGCGGCAGGGGGAATGAGTATGGCTACACCTTC,CAWSGRGNEYGYTF
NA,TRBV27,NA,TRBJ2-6,TGTGCCAGCCGAGCACTCTCTGGGGCCAACGTCCTGACTTTC,CASRALSGANVLTF
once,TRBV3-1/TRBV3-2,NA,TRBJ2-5,TGTGCCAGCAGCCAAAATCCGACAGATCAAGAGACCCAGTACTTC,CASSQNPTDQETQYF
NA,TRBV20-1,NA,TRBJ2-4,TGCAGTGCTTGGGATGCGGGCATTCAGTACTTC,CSAWDAGIQYF
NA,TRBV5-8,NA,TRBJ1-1,TGTGCCAGCAGCCCTTCCTTGAACACTGAAGCTTTCTTT,CASSPSLNTEAFF
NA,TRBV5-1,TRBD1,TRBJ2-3,TGCGCCAGCAGCTTGGGGGACAGGGAGCAGTATTTT,CASSLGDREQYF
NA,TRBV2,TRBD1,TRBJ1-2,TGTGCCAGCATTTGGACAGGGGGTATGGGCTACACCTTC,CASIWTGGMGYTF
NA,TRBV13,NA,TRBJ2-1,TGTGCCAGCAGCGAGGGCCTCGGCTCCTACAATGAGCAGTTCTTC,CASSEGLGSYNEQFF
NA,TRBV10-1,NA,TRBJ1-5,TGCGCCAGCAGTGACCAGCGGACGGTCTTTTTTGAGCCCCAGCATTTT,CASSDQRTVFFEPQHF
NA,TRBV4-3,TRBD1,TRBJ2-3,TGCGCCAGCAGCCAAGAGGACAGGGGGCCTAGCACAGATACGCAGTATTTT,CASSQEDRGPSTDTQYF
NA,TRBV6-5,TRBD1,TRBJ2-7,TGTGCCAGCAGTTGGACAGGGGGGGACGAGCAGTACTTC,CASSWTGGDEQYF
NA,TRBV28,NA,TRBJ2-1,TGTGCCAGCGGTCTAAAGTTCTTC,CASGLKFF
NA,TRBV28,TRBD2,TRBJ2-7,TGTGCCAGCAGACGGGGACTAGCGGGAGCGGCCTACGAGCAGTACTTC,CASRRGLAGAAYEQYF
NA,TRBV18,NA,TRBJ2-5,TGTGCCAGCTCACCACCGCAGGGGCAGGGACAAGAGACCCAGTACTTC,CASSPPQGQGQETQYF
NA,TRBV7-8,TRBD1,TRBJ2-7,TGTGCCAGCAGCGCCGACAGGGACTACGAGCAGTACTTC,CASSADRDYEQYF
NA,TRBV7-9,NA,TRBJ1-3,TGTGCCAGCAGCTTAGGCTCGAGCGCTGGAAACACCATATATTTT,CASSLGSSAGNTIYF
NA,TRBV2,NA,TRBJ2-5,TGTGCCAGCAGTAGGCACTCGGGGCAAGAGACCCAGTACTTC,CASSRHSGQETQYF
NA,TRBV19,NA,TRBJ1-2,TGTGCCAGTAGCAAAGGGGCCTATGGCTACACCTTC,CASSKGAYGYTF
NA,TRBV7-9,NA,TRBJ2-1,TGTGCCAGCGAGCCGGGAATGCTCCCAGATGAGCAGTTCTTC,CASEPGMLPDEQFF
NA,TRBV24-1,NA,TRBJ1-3,TGTGCCACCAGTGGGGGGGATCTCTCTGGAAACACCATATATTTT,CATSGGDLSGNTIYF